Presented here are 31 T cell receptor beta chains from one specimen sequenced in a study of blood T cells in healthy people across ages. The second PCR ran about 6 to 11 cycles with a sample-barcoded 5' primer and J-beta primers. TCRdb ran MiXCR on the 5' RACE reads and lists one entry per CDR3 protein. There are fewer than 1,200,000 distinct CDR3 sequences in the sample; about 23% occur only once, and around 0.75% lies in the top ten. This same sample was also part of a study on T cells of mothers and their children.

The source material was blood. The origin of the receptors is a girl aged 2-10 years in good health.

This clonotype was counted only a few times. This sequence joins TRBV7-3 and TRBJ2-3; the D gene is possibly TRBD2 (6 bases). Germline CDR1 reads SGHTA; CDR2 reads FQGTGA. There are 17 residues in the CDR3. Trimming shortened V by 2 bases and J by 2 bases, and 17 bases separated the two germline ends. The CDR3 spells CASSLVASAMFTDTQYF. In nucleotides, the CDR3 is TGTGCCAGCAGCTTAGTGGCTAGCGCGATGTTCACAGATACGCAGTATTTT. Drawing the rest from reference TRBV7-3 and TRBJ2-3, the complete variable domain is GAGVSQTPSNKVTEKGKYVELRCDPISGHTALYWYRQSLGQGPEFLIYFQGTGAADDSGLPNDRFFAVRPEGSVSTLKIQRTERGDSAVYLCASSLVASAMFTDTQYFGPGTRLTVL.

This clonotype was observed a few times. The chain combines TRBV7-3 with TRBJ1-2, with D possibly TRBD1 on 6 matching bases. The CDR3 sequence is 15 residues long. The V end lost 5 bases, the J end lost 5 bases, and 18 bases lay between the germline ends. Looked up from germline, CDR1 is SGHTA and CDR2 is FQGTGA. The CDR3 coding sequence is TGTGCCAGCAGCCCCGATATGGGGGGCGGGTATGGCTACACCTTC. This sequence encodes CASSPDMGGGYGYTF.

The chain combines TRBV27 with TRBJ2-4, with 9 bases lining up with TRBD2. With 3 bases clipped from V and 3 bases from J, the junction kept 6 bases outside the gene matches. Germline V gene lookup returns CDR1 MNHEY and CDR2 SMNVEV (reference sequence). This CDR3 has 16 residues. The CDR3 nucleotides read TGTGCCAGCAGTTTCCTAACAGCGGGAGGCAAAAACATTCAGTACTTC. Amino acid sequence: CASSFLTAGGKNIQYF.

The chain employs TRBV7-2 and TRBJ2-3; D not resolved. Germline loops: CDR1 SGHTA, CDR2 FQGNSA. The CDR3 has 12 residues. Trimming took 3 bases from V and 7 from J, leaving 8 bases between them. The CDR3 protein is CASSLNYNTQYF. CDR3 coding DNA: TGTGCCAGCAGCTTGAATTACAATACGCAGTATTTT.

This rearrangement joins TRBV10-3 to TRBJ2-3; unclear D gene. The CDR3 runs to 14 residues. Per germline, CDR1 ENHRY and CDR2 SYGVKD. V was clipped by 0 bases and J by 3 bases, with 7 bases between them. CDR3 amino acids: CAISESRSTDTQYF. The CDR3 region has the DNA TGTGCCATCAGTGAGTCGCGATCAACAGATACGCAGTATTTT.

The chain recombines TRBV29-1 with TRBJ2-5, with D tentatively TRBD1 (5 bases). The DNA matches TRBJ2-1 better at its end, which makes the J call doubtful. The CDR3 covers 15 residues. Germline-derived CDR1 and CDR2 are SQVTM and ANQGSEA. CDR3 nucleotides: TGCAGCGTTGAAGATCTTCAAGGGGAACCCAATGAGCAGTTCTTC. Protein product: CSVEDLQGEPNEQFF.

The chain is built from TRBV10-3 and TRBJ2-1, with D possibly TRBD2 on 6 matching bases. Per germline, CDR1 ENHRY and CDR2 SYGVKD. The CDR3 extends over 14 amino acids. V was pared by 4 bases and J by 3 bases, with 10 bases between. The CDR3 coding sequence is TGTGCCATCAGTGTTCTAGCGAACTACAATGAGCAGTTCTTC. This encodes CAISVLANYNEQFF.

This chain joins TRBV19 and TRBJ1-2, with TRBD1 as a possible D gene (6 bases). Germline V gene data show CDR1 as LNHDA and CDR2 as SQIVND (reference sequence). Trimming cost V 5 bases and J 0 bases, with 16 bases left between them. The CDR3 is 16 residues long. CDR3 bases: TGTGCCAGTAGTTGGCCCGGTGGGGGCGCTAACTATGGCTACACCTTC. Protein: CASSWPGGGANYGYTF.

This chain connects TRBV6-5 to TRBJ1-2; tentative D call: TRBD1 (5 bases). V was cut by 6 bases and J by 7 bases, with 18 bases left in between. The germline CDR1 and CDR2 sequences are MNHEY and SVGAGI. The CDR3 is made up of 14 amino acids. This CDR3 is CASSPRTKKGGYTF. The CDR3 DNA reads as TGTGCCAGCAGCCCGAGGACAAAAAAGGGTGGCTACACCTTC.

Only a few counts were recorded for this clonotype. The genes are TRBV9 and TRBJ2-1; a possible D gene is TRBD1 (6 bases). Between the trimmed V and J ends, which lost 3 bases and 1 base, there was a span of 14 bases. The germline gives CDR1 SGDLS, CDR2 YYNGEE. This CDR3 is 16 amino acids long. DNA for the CDR3: TGTGCCAGCAGCGCTATTACAGGGCATTCCTACAATGAGCAGTTCTTC. Amino acid sequence: CASSAITGHSYNEQFF.

The rearrangement links TRBV5-1 to TRBJ2-1, with D possibly matching TRBD2 (6 bases). CDR1 is SGHRS, CDR2 YFSETQ, per germline. The CDR3 covers 15 residues. The V and J ends lost 7 bases and 9 bases respectively, with 23 bases between them. Written as DNA, the CDR3 is TGCGCCAGCTACAACCTTGGACTAAATATGGCTGAGCAGTTCTTC. This gives the protein CASYNLGLNMAEQFF.

This clonotype was seen only a few times. The chain uses TRBV7-9 and TRBJ2-5; no definite D call. The end of the DNA fits TRBJ2-1 better, so the J call may be wrong. This CDR3 has 13 amino acids. Germline V gene sequence: CDR1 SEHNR, CDR2 FQNEAQ (reference sequence). CDR3 sequence: CASSPQVPNEQFF. As DNA, the CDR3 is TGTGCCAGCAGCCCCCAGGTTCCCAATGAGCAGTTCTTC.

Only one count was recorded for this clonotype. The chain carries TRBV9 and TRBJ2-5, with 8 positions matching TRBD2. The CDR3 runs to 15 residues. CDR1 SGDLS and CDR2 YYNGEE come from the germline V gene. The V and J ends lost 0 bases and 3 bases, in that order; junction bases with no gene match: 4. CDR3 in DNA: TGTGCCAGCAGCGTAGACGGGACTAGGGAAGAGACCCAGTACTTC. Translated, it gives CASSVDGTREETQYF.

This clonotype appeared a few times. This chain connects TRBV5-1 to TRBJ2-5; D unclear. The germline V gene encodes CDR1 SGHRS and CDR2 YFSETQ. This CDR3 spans 16 amino acids. Trimming cost V 1 base and J 1 base, with 14 bases left between them. The CDR3 protein is CASSLLGSHTQETQYF. The CDR3 bases are TGCGCCAGCAGCTTGCTAGGGTCCCACACCCAAGAGACCCAGTACTTC.

The gene calls are TRBV7-3 and TRBJ2-5; TRBD1 might be the D (6 bases). CDR1 is SGHTA, CDR2 FQGTGA, per germline. The CDR3 extends over 15 amino acids. V gave up 2 bases and J gave up 2 bases, with 12 bases separating them. CDR3 in amino acids: CASSLLGGLQETQYF. The CDR3, as DNA: TGTGCCAGCAGCTTACTAGGGGGTCTGCAAGAGACCCAGTACTTC.

The chain uses TRBV7-9 and TRBJ1-5; D is unresolved. Trimming stripped 1 base from V and 3 bases from J, with 16 bases between. The CDR3 runs 17 residues. Germline V gene data show CDR1 as SEHNR and CDR2 as FQNEAQ (reference sequence). CDR3 residues: CASSLGNLSGINQPQHF. The CDR3 region has the DNA TGTGCCAGCAGCTTAGGGAATTTGAGTGGAATCAATCAGCCCCAGCATTTT.

The V and J genes are TRBV3-1 and TRBJ2-1, with D tentatively TRBD1 or TRBD2 (5 bases each). The J call is doubtful: the DNA matches TRBJ2-7 better. Germline CDR1 reads LGHDT; CDR2 reads YNNKEL (reference sequence). This CDR3 comprises 14 residues. CDR3 loop: CASSQGDGTYEQYF. Here the CDR3 DNA reads TGTGCCAGCAGCCAAGGGGACGGAACCTACGAGCAGTACTTC.

The chain combines TRBV7-6 with TRBJ2-5, with D uncertain. In germline, CDR1 is SGHVS, CDR2 FNYEAQ. CDR3 size: 15 residues. Trimming pared 0 bases from V and 1 base from J, leaving 9 bases between. The CDR3 DNA reads TGTGCCAGCAGCTTAGCCTGGACGGTCCAAGAGACCCAGTACTTC. This sequence encodes CASSLAWTVQETQYF.

On this clonotype itself: At one boundary the junction diverges from the germline segment, which might be a read error. This sequence joins TRBV3-1 and TRBJ2-5; the match to TRBD1 covers 7 bases. Looked up from germline, CDR1 is LGHDT and CDR2 is YNNKEL (reference sequence). CDR3 length equals 14 residues. In DNA form, the CDR3 reads TGTGCCAGCAGCCTCATTCTCCGGGACAGTCGTCCGTTCTTC. It codes for CASSLILRDSRPFF.

The gene calls are TRBV29-1 and TRBJ2-5; the D gene is possibly TRBD1 (5 bases). The tail of the sequence fits TRBJ2-7 better, so the J call may be wrong. The CDR3 runs 14 residues. The V gene's germline CDR1 is SQVTM and CDR2 ANQGSEA. CDR3 sequence reads: CSVELKDRLNEQYF. Here the CDR3 DNA reads TGCAGCGTTGAATTGAAAGACAGACTTAACGAGCAGTACTTC.

The V gene is TRBV7-6, the J gene TRBJ2-7; 13 bases are a match to TRBD2. The J call may not be correct, given that the DNA end is closer to TRBJ2-1. The CDR3 totals 18 residues. CDR1 SGHVS and CDR2 FNYEAQ come from the germline V gene. The CDR3: CASSLEALAGGPDNEQFF. CDR3 DNA sequence: TGTGCCAGCAGCTTAGAGGCACTAGCGGGAGGGCCCGACAATGAGCAGTTCTTC.

This chain joins TRBV12-3 or TRBV12-4 and TRBJ2-5; D remains unclear. The end of the DNA aligns better with TRBJ2-7, so the J call may be wrong. The CDR3 has 14 residues. The CDR3 protein is CASSFLPLDYEQYF. CDR3 sequence (DNA): TGTGCCAGCAGTTTTCTCCCCTTGGACTACGAGCAGTACTTC.

The rearrangement uses TRBV7-8 and TRBJ2-5; TRBD1 aligns across 12 bases. With V trimmed by 5 bases and J by 11 bases, 12 bases remained unmatched. Germline CDR1 SGHVS, CDR2 FQNEAQ. This CDR3 contains 15 residues. In DNA form, the CDR3 reads TGTGCCAGCAGCGTTCTGGGACAGGGGGCGTGGGAGCAGTACTTC. Translation: CASSVLGQGAWEQYF.

This clonotype was detected only a few times. J is TRBJ2-7 and V is TRBV5-1; D is unclear. The germline V and J ends were trimmed by 0 bases and 2 bases, with 15 bases remaining between them. This CDR3 has 16 residues. Germline CDR1 reads SGHRS; CDR2 reads YFSETQ. The CDR3 DNA reads as TGCGCCAGCAGCTTGGCCGTCTCCACTACAGCCTACGAGCAGTACTTC. The encoded protein is CASSLAVSTTAYEQYF.

In this sample, this clonotype turned up a few times. This chain links TRBV2 with TRBJ2-4; D possibly uses TRBD1 or TRBD2 (5 bases each). The germline V and J ends were trimmed by 10 bases and 5 bases, with 27 bases remaining between them. CDR3 length: 17 amino acids. The V gene's germline CDR1 is SNHLY and CDR2 FYNNEI. The CDR3 nucleotides are TGTGCCACCATTAAATGGGACCGCCCCGAGGACGAAAACATTCAGTACTTC. It yields the protein CATIKWDRPEDENIQYF.

The chain carries TRBV4-3 and TRBJ1-4; TRBD1 is a possible D gene (6 bases). CDR1 is LGHNA and CDR2 is YSLEER in the germline V gene. This CDR3 comprises 19 residues. Trimming removed 0 bases at V and 0 bases at J, with 17 bases between. The CDR3 protein is CASSQDRWERGATNEKLFF. CDR3 DNA: TGCGCCAGCAGCCAAGATCGATGGGAGAGGGGGGCAACTAATGAAAAACTGTTTTTT.

The rearrangement joins TRBV10-3 to TRBJ2-7; D perhaps matches TRBD2 (5 bases). Trimming removed 4 bases at V and 2 bases at J, with 12 bases between. The CDR3 contains 14 residues. CDR1 is ENHRY, CDR2 SYGVKD, per germline. The CDR3 reads CAISVVAPTYEQYF. In nucleotides, the CDR3 is TGTGCCATCAGTGTGGTAGCGCCAACCTACGAGCAGTACTTC.

This clonotype was recorded once. At one of its ends the junction is not consistent with the germline gene, which may arise from a read error. The chain couples TRBV5-6 to TRBJ2-5, with 14 bases lining up with TRBD2. CDR3 length: 12 amino acids. Germline-derived CDR1 and CDR2 are SGHDT and YYEEEE. For the CDR3, the DNA is TGTGCCAGCAGCCCGGGACTAGCGGGGGAGTTCTTC. Translation gives CASSPGLAGEFF.

The V and J genes are TRBV9 and TRBJ1-1, with 7 bases matching TRBD1. V was pared by 4 bases and J by 4 bases, with 13 bases of the junction left unmatched. This CDR3 region has 16 residues. Germline V gene sequence: CDR1 SGDLS, CDR2 YYNGEE. The CDR3 reads CASSTTTTGEGTEAFF. Here the CDR3 DNA reads TGTGCCAGCAGCACCACCACTACAGGGGAGGGCACTGAAGCTTTCTTT. Full variable domain (rest looked up from reference TRBV9 and TRBJ1-1): DSGVTQTPKHLITATGQRVTLRCSPRSGDLSVYWYQQSLDQGLQFLIQYYNGEERAKGNILERFSAQQFPDLHSELNLSSLELGDSALYFCASSTTTTGEGTEAFFGQGTRLTVV.

In this sample, this clonotype turned up a few times. The rearrangement joins TRBV6-1 to TRBJ2-3; 8 positions agree with TRBD1. Per the germline V gene, CDR1 is MNHNS and CDR2 is SASEGT. Trimming took 5 bases from V and 4 from J; bases not matched to a gene: 8. CDR3 length: 15 amino acids. The CDR3, as DNA: TGTGCCAGCAGTCTAAACAGGGGGACTGCAGATACGCAGTATTTT. This translates into CASSLNRGTADTQYF.

This clonotype has more than one count but fewer than ten. The chain employs TRBV29-1 and TRBJ2-3; 8 bases map to TRBD1. The CDR3 runs to 13 residues. The ends lost 7 bases at V and 4 bases at J; junction bases unmatched: 7. CDR1 SQVTM and CDR2 ANQGSEA come from the germline V gene. CDR3 amino acids: CSARGLGADTQYF. CDR3 in DNA: TGCAGCGCCAGGGGGCTTGGGGCAGATACGCAGTATTTT.